The 21 T cell receptor beta chains below were found in one sample sequenced in a study of spatial heterogeneity in lung cancer. The study's findings and limits: How many expanded intratumoral alpha and beta TCRs were present tracked the tumor mutation count, which was a count of nonsynonymous mutations.

What these receptors recognize is not known. The time point denotes: sample taken at primary tumor resection. TCRdb reprocessed the 5' RACE reads with MiXCR, giving one entry per CDR3 protein. Altogether roughly 15,000 distinct CDR3 sequences are present, 4.7% being singletons, with the ten largest covering approximately 20%. The sequencing used lung tumor tissue, collected at surgery. Every receptor here comes from a female donor with early-stage non-small cell lung cancer.

This clonotype has ten or more counts. With the library built for alpha chains, this beta chain is off target and its frequency is not meaningful. J is TRBJ1-4 and V is TRBV10-3; D ambiguous. Germline CDR1 is ENHRY and CDR2 is SYGVKD. The CDR3 length is 13 residues. Trimming removed 3 bases from V and 7 bases from J, with 9 bases in between. The CDR3: CAISEGWTEKLFF. CDR3 in DNA: TGTGCCATCAGTGAAGGGTGGACTGAAAAACTGTTTTTT.

Relative to its sample, this clonotype is medium-sized. Because the library targeted alpha chains, this beta chain is an off-target read whose size means little. V usage is TRBV2 and J usage is TRBJ2-3, with D possibly TRBD1 on 5 matching bases. CDR3 size: 13 residues. Germline V gives CDR1 SNHLY, CDR2 FYNNEI. The germline V and J ends were trimmed by 8 bases and 4 bases, with 13 bases remaining between them. CDR3 residues: CASLYQGSDTQYF. The CDR3 DNA reads as TGTGCCAGCTTGTATCAGGGATCAGATACGCAGTATTTT.

This clonotype was counted many times. This beta chain turned up in a library designed for alpha chains; as an off-target read, its abundance says little. The chain carries TRBV28 and TRBJ2-1; D uncertain. The CDR3 runs 13 residues. Germline-derived CDR1 and CDR2 are MDHEN and SYDVKM. Trimming left V 2 bases short and J 5 bases short, with 7 bases between. As DNA, the CDR3 is TGTGCCAGCAGTTTAATGAACCACAATGAGCAGTTCTTC. As protein: CASSLMNHNEQFF.

This clonotype is labeled medium-sized (0.01 to 0.1%). This beta chain turned up in a library designed for alpha chains; as an off-target read, its abundance says little. V gene TRBV4-2 combines with J gene TRBJ1-4; the D is unclear. Trimming cost V 5 bases and J 7 bases, with 8 bases left between them. The germline V gene encodes CDR1 LGHNA and CDR2 YNFKEQ. CDR3 length: 12 residues. The CDR3 DNA sequence: TGTGCCAGCAGCTCGTCCCTTGAAAAACTGTTTTTT. This translates into CASSSSLEKLFF.

This clonotype counts as medium-sized. This beta chain is an unintended read in a library built for alpha chains; its size means little. V gene TRBV2 combines with J gene TRBJ2-1; 7 bases are shared with TRBD2. J was trimmed by 9 bases and V by 10 bases; bases with no gene match: 9. CDR3 size: 12 residues. Germline V gene lookup returns CDR1 SNHLY and CDR2 FYNNEI. The CDR3 sequence is CATGPGEGEQFF. Written as DNA, the CDR3 is TGTGCCACCGGGCCCGGGGAGGGTGAGCAGTTCTTC.

This clonotype was seen more than once but under ten times. Within a library made for alpha chains, this beta chain is off target, and its count is uninformative. The gene calls are TRBV7-3 and TRBJ2-2, with unresolved D. The V end lost 2 bases, the J end lost 4 bases, and 17 bases lay between the germline ends. This CDR3 region has 17 residues. Germline V gene data show CDR1 as SGHTA and CDR2 as FQGTGA. CDR3 sequence reads: CASSLSGLVTGTGELFF. In nucleotides, the CDR3 is TGTGCCAGCAGCTTATCTGGGCTAGTAACGGGCACCGGGGAGCTGTTTTTT.

This clonotype has ten or more counts. This beta chain slipped into a library made for alpha chains as a stray read, so its size is not meaningful. This chain connects TRBV9 to TRBJ2-1; 11 nucleotides align to TRBD1. Germline-derived CDR1 and CDR2 are SGDLS and YYNGEE. The CDR3 loop spans 15 amino acids. Unmatched junction bases numbered 8, after V lost 4 bases and J lost 8 bases. CDR3 in DNA: TGTGCCAGCAGCCCCCGGACAGGGGGCTGGGATGAGCAGTTCTTC. It yields the protein CASSPRTGGWDEQFF.

There are many counts of this clonotype. For a library built for alpha chains, this beta chain is a stray read; little rests on its size. The chain has TRBV3-1 and TRBJ2-1; 11 bases match TRBD2. Germline CDR1 is LGHDT and CDR2 is YNNKEL (reference sequence). Trimming removed 5 bases from V and 12 bases from J; junction bases left unmatched: 9. This CDR3 has 14 residues. DNA of the CDR3: TGTGCCAGCAGCATCCGACTAGCGGGGTCCTTGCAGTTCTTC. Protein product: CASSIRLAGSLQFF.

This clonotype was seen many times. This beta chain is an off-target read within a library intended for alpha chains, so its frequency means little. The chain uses TRBV6-6 and TRBJ2-1; D may match TRBD1 or TRBD2 (5 bases each). V gave up 8 bases and J gave up 1 base, with 9 bases separating them. Germline V gene lookup returns CDR1 MNHNY and CDR2 SVGAGI (reference sequence). CDR3 length: 13 residues. Here the CDR3 DNA reads TGTGCCAGCGGGACCGAGTCCTACAATGAGCAGTTCTTC. Translating it yields CASGTESYNEQFF.

This clonotype appeared many times. Because the library targeted alpha chains, this beta chain is an off-target read whose size means little. V usage is TRBV11-2 and J usage is TRBJ1-6, with 7 bases matching TRBD1. V was pared by 3 bases and J by 10 bases, with 12 bases of the junction left unmatched. The CDR3 extends over 16 amino acids. Germline CDR1 SGHAT, CDR2 FQNNGV. CDR3 in DNA: TGTGCCAGCAGCTTCACCCCAGGGGGAACGATGTCACCCCTCCACTTT. Its translation is CASSFTPGGTMSPLHF.

This clonotype appeared many times. Because this beta chain is a stray read in a library intended to capture alpha chains, its abundance should not be given much weight. The chain combines TRBV6-2 or TRBV6-3 with TRBJ2-4; either TRBD1 or TRBD2 may fit D (5 bases each). Trimming left V 11 bases short and J 3 bases short, with 14 bases between. The CDR3 runs 13 residues. Looked up from germline, CDR1 is MNHEY and CDR2 is SVGEGT. The CDR3 DNA is TGTGCCTGTCAGGGACCCTACAAAAACATTCAGTACTTC. Translated, it gives CACQGPYKNIQYF.

This clonotype was recorded many times. Since it is a stray read in a library aimed at alpha chains, this beta chain has a size that is not meaningful. This chain connects TRBV7-9 to TRBJ2-3; 9 nucleotides agree with TRBD1. This CDR3 has 16 residues. J was trimmed by 0 bases and V by 6 bases; bases with no gene match: 7. Germline V CDR1 and CDR2: SEHNR, FQNEAQ (reference sequence). The CDR3 here is CASRRQGGSSTDTQYF. DNA of the CDR3: TGTGCCAGCAGAAGACAGGGGGGCTCTAGCACAGATACGCAGTATTTT. Drawing the rest from reference TRBV7-9 and TRBJ2-3, the complete variable domain is DTGVSQNPRHKITKRGQNVTFRCDPISEHNRLYWYRQTLGQGPEFLTYFQNEAQLEKSRLLSDRFSAERPKGSFSTLEIQRTEQGDSAMYLCASRRQGGSSTDTQYFGPGTRLTVL.

On this clonotype itself: Since it is a stray read in a library aimed at alpha chains, this beta chain has a size that is not meaningful. The chain employs TRBV5-1 and TRBJ2-7; the match to TRBD1 covers 7 bases. The CDR3 contains 16 residues. The germline V gene encodes CDR1 SGHRS and CDR2 YFSETQ. The trim removed 3 bases at V and 3 bases at J, leaving 12 bases unmatched. In DNA, the CDR3 is TGCGCCAGCAGCTCGAATCCCGGGACAGAAAGCTACGAGCAGTACTTC. Translation: CASSSNPGTESYEQYF.

In this sample, this clonotype is medium-sized (0.01 to 0.1%). In a library made to pick up alpha chains, this beta chain is a stray read with a size that means little. The gene calls are TRBV7-9 and TRBJ1-3; maybe TRBD1 (5 bases). CDR1 and CDR2 (germline): SEHNR, FQNEAQ (reference sequence). The CDR3 length is 15 residues. V shed 3 bases and J shed 0 bases, with 9 bases lying between them. The CDR3, as DNA: TGTGCCAGCAGCTTTGACAGACACTCTGGAAACACCATATATTTT. This gives the protein CASSFDRHSGNTIYF.

This clonotype was detected ten times or more. This beta chain represents an off-target read in a library built for alpha chains; its size is of limited meaning. The rearrangement links TRBV28 to TRBJ2-5, with TRBD2 matching 12 bases. The CDR3 has 18 amino acids. CDR1 and CDR2 (germline): MDHEN, SYDVKM. With V trimmed by 2 bases and J by 4 bases, 11 bases remained unmatched. CDR3 nucleotides: TGTGCCAGCAGTTTAAGGCTGACTAGCGGGGGAGGAGGAGAGACCCAGTACTTC. Translating gives CASSLRLTSGGGGETQYF. Variable domain in full (rest from reference TRBV28 and TRBJ2-5): DVKVTQSSRYLVKRTGEKVFLECVQDMDHENMFWYRQDPGLGLRLIYFSYDVKMKEKGDIPEGYSVSREKKERFSLILESASTNQTSMYLCASSLRLTSGGGGETQYFGPGTRLLVL.

This clonotype qualifies as medium-sized. With the library built for alpha chains, this beta chain is off target and its frequency is not meaningful. The chain has TRBV28 and TRBJ1-6; 7 nucleotides line up with TRBD1. Germline V gene data show CDR1 as MDHEN and CDR2 as SYDVKM. V lost 11 bases to trimming and J lost 9 bases; unmatched junction nucleotides: 13. There are 14 residues in the CDR3. DNA of the CDR3: TGTGCCGGAAGTCTTGCACAGGGGAGTTCACCCCTCCACTTT. It codes for CAGSLAQGSSPLHF.

In this sample, this clonotype turned up many times. This beta chain is an unintended read in a library built for alpha chains; its size means little. CDR3 residues: CASSAHRTGADTGELFF. CDR3 bases: TGTGCCAGCAGCGCCCACCGGACAGGGGCGGACACCGGGGAGCTGTTTTTT. The V gene is TRBV9, the J gene TRBJ2-2, with 9 bases aligning to TRBD1. Germline V gives CDR1 SGDLS, CDR2 YYNGEE. This CDR3 comprises 17 residues. With 3 bases clipped from V and 3 bases from J, the junction kept 9 bases outside the gene matches. Combining the CDR3 with reference TRBV9 and TRBJ2-2 gives the whole variable domain DSGVTQTPKHLITATGQRVTLRCSPRSGDLSVYWYQQSLDQGLQFLIQYYNGEERAKGNILERFSAQQFPDLHSELNLSSLELGDSALYFCASSAHRTGADTGELFFGEGSRLTVL.

This clonotype was detected many times. For a library built for alpha chains, this beta chain is a stray read; little rests on its size. V gene TRBV5-4 combines with J gene TRBJ2-5; 7 bases agree with TRBD1. CDR1 SGHNT and CDR2 YYREEE come from the germline V gene (reference sequence). The ends lost 4 bases at V and 2 bases at J; junction bases unmatched: 5. This CDR3 has 14 residues. The CDR3 DNA follows: TGTGCCAGCAGCGCGCCGGGACAGCAAGAGACCCAGTACTTC. Residues: CASSAPGQQETQYF.

On this clonotype: This sequence may be a read error, since a much larger clone differs from it by one base. The library was designed around alpha chains, so this beta chain is a stray read whose abundance carries little weight. The rearrangement links TRBV30 to TRBJ1-1; TRBD1 matches at 8 bases. The CDR3 totals 15 residues. Unmatched junction bases numbered 10, after V lost 0 bases and J lost 7 bases. Germline values: CDR1 GTSNPN, CDR2 SVGIG (reference sequence). The CDR3 DNA follows: TGTGCCTGGAGTGTCCGCGGACAGGGCAGGGATGAAGCTTTCTTT. Protein product: CAWSVRGQGRDEAFF.

This clonotype was detected ten times or more. Little can be read into the size of this beta chain, an off-target read in a library designed for alpha chains. This chain uses TRBV7-2 with TRBJ1-1; D is unclear. This CDR3 comprises 13 residues. CDR1 is SGHTA and CDR2 is FQGNSA in the germline V gene. The V and J ends lost 0 bases and 5 bases respectively, with 7 bases between them. The CDR3 reads CASSLAKQTEAFF. The CDR3 DNA reads as TGTGCCAGCAGCTTAGCGAAACAGACTGAAGCTTTCTTT.

This clonotype came up many times. A library prepared for alpha chains yielded this beta chain as an off-target read; its size is of little meaning. The CDR3, as DNA: TGTGCCAGCAGCTATCGCAGGGATCAGCCCCAGCATTTT. It translates to CASSYRRDQPQHF. The chain couples TRBV6-6 to TRBJ1-5; D possibly corresponds to TRBD1 (5 bases). Trimming shortened V by 6 bases and J by 5 bases, and 11 bases separated the two germline ends. CDR1 and CDR2 from the germline V gene are MNHNY and SVGAGI (reference sequence). CDR3 length: 13 residues.